The 18 T cell receptor beta chains below come from one sample, sequenced in a study of blood T cell repertoires in COVID-19. Data came from immunoSEQ multiplex PCR; TCRdb stores just in-frame clones and leaves some out. The data hold hundreds of thousands of clones, with roughly nine tenths observed a single time. The sequenced sample consisted of peripheral blood. These receptors all come from a man aged 35 to 55 with acute or convalescent COVID-19.

There are a few counts of this clone. The chain recombines TRBV5-1 with TRBJ2-7; the match to TRBD2 covers 7 bases. The germline CDR1 and CDR2 sequences are SGHRS and YFSETQ. Trimming removed 5 bases from V and 0 bases from J; junction bases left unmatched: 8. This CDR3 contains 15 residues. DNA for the CDR3: TGCGCCAGCAGGCCCCGGGACTATAGCTCCTACGAGCAGTACTTC. Amino acid sequence: CASRPRDYSSYEQYF.

This clone was picked up a small number of times. The chain employs TRBV19 and TRBJ1-5, with D uncertain. Germline loops: CDR1 LNHDA, CDR2 SQIVND (reference sequence). The CDR3 runs to 17 residues. V was clipped by 7 bases and J by 7 bases, with 26 bases between them. The CDR3 spells CASTPRPAGLPDQPQHF. CDR3 nucleotides: TGTGCCAGTACCCCCAGACCAGCAGGACTGCCGGACCAGCCCCAGCATTTT.

The V and J genes are TRBV6-5 and TRBJ1-1; TRBD1 might be the D (6 bases). CDR1 and CDR2 (germline): MNHEY, SVGAGI. There are 16 residues in the CDR3. V gave up 2 bases and J gave up 5 bases, with 18 bases separating them. CDR3: CASSYRGAGDRTEAFF. The CDR3 coding sequence is TGTGCCAGCAGTTACCGGGGGGCCGGGGATAGGACTGAAGCTTTCTTT.

CDR3 protein: CASSGQGNTEAFF. CDR3 coding DNA: TGTGCCAGCTCTGGACAGGGGAACACTGAAGCTTTCTTT. The chain recombines TRBV18 with TRBJ1-1; TRBD1 matches 8 bases. V was pared by 6 bases and J by 1 base, with 1 base of the junction left unmatched. CDR3 length equals 13 residues. Per the germline V gene, CDR1 is KGHSH and CDR2 is LQKENI.

The chain links TRBV6-4 to TRBJ1-1; the D is unclear. This CDR3 comprises 12 residues. CDR1 and CDR2 from the germline V gene are MRHNA and SNTAGT. Trimming took off 8 bases at V and 1 base at J, with 8 bases between the two ends. The CDR3: CASHRGNTEAFF. In nucleotides, the CDR3 is TGTGCCAGCCACCGGGGGAACACTGAAGCTTTCTTT.

The V call is TRBV12-3 or TRBV12-4, the J call TRBJ2-1; D unclear. This CDR3 has 13 residues. The V end lost 2 bases, the J end lost 3 bases, and 5 bases lay between the germline ends. CDR3 coding DNA: TGTGCCAGCAGTTTAAACAACTACAATGAGCAGTTCTTC. Its translation is CASSLNNYNEQFF.

The chain uses TRBV7-9 and TRBJ1-2; D may be TRBD1 (5 bases). Trimming left V 0 bases short and J 5 bases short, with 7 bases between. In germline, CDR1 is SEHNR, CDR2 FQNEAQ (reference sequence). CDR3 size: 13 residues. CDR3: CASSLADSYGYTF. The CDR3 nucleotides are TGTGCCAGCAGCTTAGCAGACAGTTATGGCTACACCTTC.

The chain couples TRBV3-1 (or the pseudogene TRBV3-2) to TRBJ2-1, with 9 positions matching TRBD1. The germline CDR1 and CDR2 sequences are LGHDT and YNNKEL (reference sequence). The CDR3 is made up of 14 amino acids. The V segment lost 3 bases and the J segment 8 bases; nucleotides outside the gene matches: 5. The CDR3 DNA reads as TGTGCCAGCAGCCAGGCGGACAGGGGCCATGAGCAGTTCTTC. Amino acid sequence: CASSQADRGHEQFF.

The chain carries TRBV10-1 and TRBJ2-7, with D possibly matching TRBD1 (6 bases). The CDR3 extends over 11 amino acids. In germline, CDR1 is WNHNN, CDR2 SYGVQD (reference sequence). V lost 7 bases and J 8 bases, leaving 12 bases between the germline ends. CDR3 coding DNA: TGCGCCAGCACGGGGACATGGAAGCAGTACTTC. This codes for CASTGTWKQYF.

This chain connects TRBV2 to TRBJ2-6; D not certain. Germline loops: CDR1 SNHLY, CDR2 FYNNEI. Trimming took 6 bases from V and 2 from J, leaving 8 bases between them. The CDR3 runs to 14 residues. CDR3 in amino acids: CASRTVPGANVLTF. The DNA of the CDR3 is TGTGCCAGCAGAACAGTCCCTGGGGCCAACGTCCTGACTTTC.

V and J are TRBV6-2 or TRBV6-3 and TRBJ1-4; the D gene is possibly TRBD1 (6 bases). Germline V gene lookup returns CDR1 MNHEY and CDR2 SVGEGT. V lost 6 bases and J lost 5, with 19 bases in between. The CDR3 length is 16 residues. CDR3 region: CASSPGQILPNEKLFF. The CDR3 nucleotides read TGTGCCAGCAGCCCTGGACAGATCTTACCCAATGAAAAACTGTTTTTT.

The chain employs TRBV25-1 and TRBJ2-1, with 9 bases identical to TRBD1. Germline V CDR1 and CDR2: MGHDK, SYGVNS. The trim removed 8 bases at V and 10 bases at J, leaving 9 bases unmatched. The CDR3 runs to 13 residues. The CDR3 bases are TGTGCCAGCGCCGCTTACAGGGGGCAAGAGCAGTTCTTC. It codes for CASAAYRGQEQFF.

This sequence joins TRBV6-5 and TRBJ2-7, with 9 bases fitting TRBD2. This CDR3 contains 12 residues. Germline V gene sequence: CDR1 MNHEY, CDR2 SVGAGI. Trimming at V came to 4 bases and at J to 13 bases, leaving 8 bases not matched to a gene. CDR3 nucleotide sequence: TGTGCCAGCAGTTCCTCGACTAGCGGCCTTTACTTC. Translating it yields CASSSSTSGLYF.

V is TRBV7-9 and J is TRBJ1-2, with D possibly being TRBD1 (6 bases). This CDR3 contains 16 residues. Trimming shortened V by 5 bases and J by 1 base, and 17 bases separated the two germline ends. Germline V gene sequence: CDR1 SEHNR, CDR2 FQNEAQ (reference sequence). The CDR3 is CASSGSLDSYNYGYTF. The CDR3 region has the DNA TGTGCCAGCAGCGGATCCCTGGACAGCTATAACTATGGCTACACCTTC.

The chain carries TRBV3-1 (or the pseudogene TRBV3-2) and TRBJ1-1; unclear D gene. This CDR3 comprises 12 residues. Trimming took 4 bases from V and 2 from J, leaving 5 bases between them. Germline V CDR1 and CDR2: LGHDT, YNNKEL (reference sequence). CDR3 sequence: CASSRSNTEAFF. As DNA, the CDR3 is TGTGCCAGCAGCCGGAGTAACACTGAAGCTTTCTTT.

The V gene is TRBV20-1, the J gene TRBJ1-2; D call uncertain. V dropped 6 bases and J dropped 8 bases, with 13 bases sitting between them. Germline V lookup: CDR1 DFQATT, CDR2 SNEGSKA (reference sequence). This CDR3 region has 11 residues. Here the CDR3 DNA reads TGCAGTGCACTGGGTCTGGAGGGCTACACCTTC. It encodes CSALGLEGYTF.

This chain joins TRBV5-1 and TRBJ1-1; the D is unclear. The germline V and J ends were trimmed by 3 bases and 2 bases, with 5 bases remaining between them. The germline CDR1 and CDR2 sequences are SGHRS and YFSETQ. There are 12 residues in the CDR3. CDR3 nucleotide sequence: TGCGCCAGCAGCTCCCAAAACACTGAAGCTTTCTTT. Protein product: CASSSQNTEAFF.

The CDR3 reads CASSQGDRVYEQYF. The CDR3 DNA sequence: TGCGCCAGCAGCCAAGGGGACAGGGTCTACGAGCAGTACTTC. The chain is built from TRBV4-1 and TRBJ2-7, with TRBD1 identical over 9 bases. Germline CDR1 MGHRA, CDR2 YSYEKL. The V segment lost 1 base and the J segment 3 bases; nucleotides outside the gene matches: 1. The CDR3 contains 14 residues.